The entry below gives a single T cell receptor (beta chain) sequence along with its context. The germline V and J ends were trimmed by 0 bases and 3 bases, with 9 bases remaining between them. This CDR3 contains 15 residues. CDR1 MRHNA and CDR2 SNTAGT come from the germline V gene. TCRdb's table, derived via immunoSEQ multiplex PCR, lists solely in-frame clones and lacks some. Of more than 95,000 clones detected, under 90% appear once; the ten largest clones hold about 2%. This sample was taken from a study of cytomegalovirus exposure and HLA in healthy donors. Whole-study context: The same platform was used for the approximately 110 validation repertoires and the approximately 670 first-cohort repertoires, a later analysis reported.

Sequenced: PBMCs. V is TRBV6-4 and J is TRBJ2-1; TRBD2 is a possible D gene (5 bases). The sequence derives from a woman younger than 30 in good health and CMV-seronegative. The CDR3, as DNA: TGTGCCAGCAGTGACTCGCGGGCTAACTACAATGAGCAGTTCTTC. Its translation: CASSDSRANYNEQFF.